The sequence of this T cell receptor beta chain was determined in a study of PD-1 blockade in classical Hodgkin lymphoma. Points from the study as a whole: Exclusion was applied to patients who started nivolumab under 1 year after ASCT. What caused the repertoire differences, perhaps disease activity or prior therapy, remains undefined. At C4D1, TCR diversity had climbed significantly for CD4+ cells, though not for CD8+ cells.

Germline CDR1 is SGHVS and CDR2 is FNYEAQ. The CDR3 sequence is 14 residues long. With 3 bases removed from V and 4 bases from J, the gap between germline ends came to 10 bases. Concerning this clone itself: What it binds is unknown.

The repertoire was sequenced with immunoSEQ multiplex PCR; TCRdb's copy has only in-frame clones and lacks some. The sample has about 44,000 clones; less than 75% are singletons. The time point: cycle 4 day 1 (C4D1), after five to seven weeks of nivolumab. Brentuximab vedotin exposure varied, and every patient relapsed after autologous stem cell transplantation. Specimen: peripheral blood mononuclear cells (PBMCs), collected before the fourth cycle of nivolumab. The source is a human donor with classical Hodgkin lymphoma. The chain recombines TRBV7-6 with TRBJ1-5; D remains unclear. DNA of the CDR3: TGTGCCAGCAGCTTTGGGGTCGGGAATCAGCCCCAGCATTTT. This sequence encodes CASSFGVGNQPQHF.